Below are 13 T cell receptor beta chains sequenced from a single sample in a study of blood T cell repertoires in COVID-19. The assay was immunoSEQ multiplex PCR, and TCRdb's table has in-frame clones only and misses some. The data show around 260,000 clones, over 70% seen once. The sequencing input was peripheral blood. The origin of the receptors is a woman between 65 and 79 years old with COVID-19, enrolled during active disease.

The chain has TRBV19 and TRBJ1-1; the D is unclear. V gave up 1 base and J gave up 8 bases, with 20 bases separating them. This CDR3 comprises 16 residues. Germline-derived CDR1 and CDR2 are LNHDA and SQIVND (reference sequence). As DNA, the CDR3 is TGTGCCAGTAGTATAGTTTGGAGACCTAGCCCAACCGAAGCTTTCTTT. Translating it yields CASSIVWRPSPTEAFF.

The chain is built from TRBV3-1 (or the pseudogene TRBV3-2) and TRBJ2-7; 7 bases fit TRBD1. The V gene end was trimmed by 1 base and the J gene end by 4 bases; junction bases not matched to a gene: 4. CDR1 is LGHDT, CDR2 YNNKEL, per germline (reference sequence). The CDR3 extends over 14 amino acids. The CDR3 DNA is TGTGCCAGCAGCCAAGGGGGACAGTTGTACGAGCAGTACTTC. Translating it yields CASSQGGQLYEQYF.

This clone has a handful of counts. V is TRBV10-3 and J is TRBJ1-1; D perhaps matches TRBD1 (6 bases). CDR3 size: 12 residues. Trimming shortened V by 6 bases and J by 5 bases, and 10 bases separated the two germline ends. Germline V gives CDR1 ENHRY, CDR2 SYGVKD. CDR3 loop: CAISTTGTEAFF. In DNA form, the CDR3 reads TGTGCCATCAGCACTACAGGGACTGAAGCTTTCTTT.

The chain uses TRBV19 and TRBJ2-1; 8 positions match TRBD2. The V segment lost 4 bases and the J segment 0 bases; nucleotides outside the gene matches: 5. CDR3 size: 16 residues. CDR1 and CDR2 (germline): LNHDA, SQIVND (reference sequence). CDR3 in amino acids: CASSKGLVISYNEQFF. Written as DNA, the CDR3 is TGTGCCAGTAGTAAGGGACTAGTTATCTCCTACAATGAGCAGTTCTTC.

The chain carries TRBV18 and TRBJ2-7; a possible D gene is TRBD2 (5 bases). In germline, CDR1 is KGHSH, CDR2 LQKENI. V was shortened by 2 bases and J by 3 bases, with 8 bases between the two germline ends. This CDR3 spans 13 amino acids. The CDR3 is CASSPGRDYEQYF. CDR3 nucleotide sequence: TGTGCCAGCTCACCAGGACGGGACTACGAGCAGTACTTC.

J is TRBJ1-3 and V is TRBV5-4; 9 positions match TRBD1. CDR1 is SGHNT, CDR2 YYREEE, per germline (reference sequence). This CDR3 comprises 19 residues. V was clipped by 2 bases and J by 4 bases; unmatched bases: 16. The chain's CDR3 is CASSLARDRATLTGNTIYF. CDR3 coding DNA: TGTGCCAGCAGCTTAGCGCGGGACAGGGCAACCCTTACCGGAAACACCATATATTTT.

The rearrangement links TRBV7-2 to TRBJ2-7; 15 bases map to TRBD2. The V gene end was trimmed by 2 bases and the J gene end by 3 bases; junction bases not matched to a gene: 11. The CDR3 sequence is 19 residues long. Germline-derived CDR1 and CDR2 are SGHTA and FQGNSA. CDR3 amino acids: CASSLIPGGTSGRIYEQYF. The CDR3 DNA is TGTGCCAGCAGCTTAATCCCTGGGGGGACTAGCGGGAGGATCTACGAGCAGTACTTC.

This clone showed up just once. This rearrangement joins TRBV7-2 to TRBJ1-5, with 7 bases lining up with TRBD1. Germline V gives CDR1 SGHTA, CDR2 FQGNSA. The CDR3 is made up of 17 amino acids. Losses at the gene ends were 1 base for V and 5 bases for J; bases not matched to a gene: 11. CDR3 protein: CASSLGVLGQFDQPQHF. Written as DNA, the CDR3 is TGTGCCAGCAGCTTAGGTGTGTTGGGACAGTTTGATCAGCCCCAGCATTTT.

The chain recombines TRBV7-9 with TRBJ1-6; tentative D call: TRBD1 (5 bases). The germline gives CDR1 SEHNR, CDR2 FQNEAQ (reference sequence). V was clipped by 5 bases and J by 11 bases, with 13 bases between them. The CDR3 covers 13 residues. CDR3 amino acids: CASSPSRVPPLHF. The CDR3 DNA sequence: TGTGCCAGCAGCCCCAGCAGGGTTCCACCCCTCCACTTT. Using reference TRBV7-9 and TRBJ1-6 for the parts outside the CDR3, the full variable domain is DTGVSQNPRHKITKRGQNVTFRCDPISEHNRLYWYRQTLGQGPEFLTYFQNEAQLEKSRLLSDRFSAERPKGSFSTLEIQRTEQGDSAMYLCASSPSRVPPLHFGNGTRLTVT.

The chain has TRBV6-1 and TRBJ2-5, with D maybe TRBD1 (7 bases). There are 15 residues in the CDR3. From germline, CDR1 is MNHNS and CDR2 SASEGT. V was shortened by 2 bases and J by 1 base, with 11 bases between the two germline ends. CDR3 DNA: TGTGCCAGCAGTGAACAGGGGGGCGGCCAAGAGACCCAGTACTTC. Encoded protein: CASSEQGGGQETQYF.

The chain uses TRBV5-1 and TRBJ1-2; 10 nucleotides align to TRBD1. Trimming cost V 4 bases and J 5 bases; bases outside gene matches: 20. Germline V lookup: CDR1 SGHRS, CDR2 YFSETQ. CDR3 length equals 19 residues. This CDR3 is CASSLSGGQGIDRTYGYTF. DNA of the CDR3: TGCGCCAGCAGCCTCTCGGGGGGACAGGGGATTGATAGAACATATGGCTACACCTTC.

The CDR3 DNA follows: TGTGCCAGCAATGTACGGCCCGGGGGTGAAAAACTGTTTTTT. Translated, it gives CASNVRPGGEKLFF. The chain couples TRBV2 to TRBJ1-4, with TRBD1 as a possible D gene (5 bases). Germline-derived CDR1 and CDR2 are SNHLY and FYNNEI. This CDR3 contains 14 residues. V lost 7 bases and J lost 7, with 16 bases in between.

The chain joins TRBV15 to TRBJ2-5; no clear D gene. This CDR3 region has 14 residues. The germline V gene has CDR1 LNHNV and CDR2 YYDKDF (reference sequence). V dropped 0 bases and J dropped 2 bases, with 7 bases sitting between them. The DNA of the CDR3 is TGTGCCACCAGCAGAGATTACAGTCAAGAGACCCAGTACTTC. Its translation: CATSRDYSQETQYF.